These 19 T cell receptor beta chains were sequenced from one sample in a study of T-cell reconstitution after alpha-beta-depleted transplantation in children. General study points: One year after transplant, T-cell counts and diversity came mostly from newly produced T cells.

Their target antigens are unknown. A TCRbeta library incorporating unique molecular identifiers was prepared. TCRdb analysed the PCR reads with MiXCR anew, one entry per CDR3 protein. The sample lists 330,000 or so distinct CDR3 sequences; nearly 8% were seen once. Sequencing used peripheral blood, obtained 360 days after TCRalphabeta/CD19-depleted stem cell transplant. Source of these receptors: a female patient aged 2 to 10 who had a stem cell transplant for Fanconi anemia, so the T cells may come from the graft donor.

The table lists this clonotype with many counts. The chain recombines TRBV12-3 or TRBV12-4 with TRBJ1-1; D is ambiguous. The CDR3 length is 14 residues. V was shortened by 3 bases and J by 0 bases, with 8 bases between the two germline ends. The CDR3 loop is CASSFLLMNTEAFF. The DNA for the CDR3 is TGTGCCAGCAGTTTCCTCCTCATGAACACTGAAGCTTTCTTT.

There are a few counts of this clonotype. CDR3 sequence reads: CAWRLQGKGPHRSTEAFF. The CDR3 DNA reads TGTGCCTGGAGGTTACAGGGAAAAGGTCCCCACCGAAGCACTGAAGCTTTCTTT. The chain recombines TRBV30 with TRBJ1-1, with D tentatively TRBD1 (6 bases). Germline CDR1 GTSNPN, CDR2 SVGIG (reference sequence). Trimming stripped 3 bases from V and 4 bases from J, with 27 bases between. CDR3 length: 18 residues.

This clonotype was observed a few times. The genes are TRBV3-1 and TRBJ2-1; D gene uncertain. The CDR3 runs to 15 residues. Germline V gene data show CDR1 as LGHDT and CDR2 as YNNKEL (reference sequence). Trimming removed 4 bases from V and 1 base from J, with 11 bases in between. The CDR3 nucleotides read TGTGCCAGCAGCCCCTTCATAGGATCCTACAATGAGCAGTTCTTC. This codes for CASSPFIGSYNEQFF.

This clonotype was seen repeatedly, ten times or more. The chain joins TRBV7-9 to TRBJ1-1; the match to TRBD1 covers 12 bases. J gave up 5 bases and V 5 bases, and 6 bases lay outside the gene matches. The CDR3 loop spans 15 amino acids. Per the germline V gene, CDR1 is SEHNR and CDR2 is FQNEAQ (reference sequence). CDR3 nucleotides: TGTGCCAGCAGCGTCGGGACAGGGGGCAGAACTGAAGCTTTCTTT. Amino acid sequence: CASSVGTGGRTEAFF.

This clonotype was detected many times. The gene calls are TRBV5-1 and TRBJ1-4; D is possibly TRBD1 (6 bases). Germline CDR1 is SGHRS and CDR2 is YFSETQ. Between the trimmed V and J ends, which lost 4 bases and 5 bases, there was a span of 15 bases. This CDR3 is 15 amino acids long. The CDR3 nucleotides are TGCGCCAGCAGCGCCGTAGACAGGAGAAATGAAAAACTGTTTTTT. It translates to CASSAVDRRNEKLFF.

Worth noting for this clonotype: One junction end disagrees with the germline gene, perhaps due to a read error. The chain carries TRBV7-4 and TRBJ2-1; TRBD2 agrees at 8 bases. There are 17 residues in the CDR3. Germline V gene data show CDR1 as SGHVT and CDR2 as SQSDAQ. CDR3 coding DNA: TGTGCCTGCAGCTTAAGTTCCGGGACTAGAGGCTACAATGAGCAGTTCTTC. This sequence encodes CACSLSSGTRGYNEQFF.

The table lists this clonotype with many counts. The J gene is TRBJ2-7, the V gene TRBV6-1; 8 bases map to TRBD2. The CDR3 totals 14 residues. J was trimmed by 4 bases and V by 3 bases; bases with no gene match: 5. The germline V gene encodes CDR1 MNHNS and CDR2 SASEGT. The CDR3 protein is CASSDYGGGYEQYF. For the CDR3, the DNA is TGTGCCAGCAGTGATTACGGGGGGGGATACGAGCAGTACTTC.

The sample holds many counts of this clonotype. The V and J genes are TRBV14 and TRBJ2-3; D not certain. The V and J ends lost 3 bases and 2 bases respectively, with 9 bases between them. From germline, CDR1 is SGHDN and CDR2 FVKESK. The CDR3 spans 14 residues. The CDR3 region is CASSQVLNTDTQYF. In DNA form, the CDR3 reads TGTGCCAGCAGCCAGGTCCTAAACACAGATACGCAGTATTTT.

This clonotype was detected ten times or more. The V gene is TRBV20-1, the J gene TRBJ2-1; 13 nucleotides align to TRBD2. CDR1 is DFQATT and CDR2 is SNEGSKA in the germline V gene (reference sequence). This CDR3 region has 18 residues. V lost 2 bases and J lost 5; bases outside the gene matches: 12. As DNA, the CDR3 is TGCAGTGCTAGAATGGGGCAACTAGCGGGGGGGCCCCACAATGAGCAGTTCTTC. Encoded protein: CSARMGQLAGGPHNEQFF.

V is TRBV4-2 and J is TRBJ2-7, with TRBD2 matching over 9 bases. J gave up 7 bases and V 4 bases, and 8 bases lay outside the gene matches. This CDR3 contains 14 residues. Germline CDR1 LGHNA, CDR2 YNFKEQ. The CDR3 here is CASSLSGGGFEQYF. The CDR3 DNA follows: TGTGCCAGCAGCCTTAGCGGGGGCGGCTTTGAGCAGTACTTC.

The J gene is TRBJ1-6, the V gene TRBV5-6; D gene ambiguous. There are 14 residues in the CDR3. Trimming left V 3 bases short and J 7 bases short, with 11 bases between. From germline, CDR1 is SGHDT and CDR2 YYEEEE. CDR3 coding DNA: TGTGCCAGCAGCTCTCAGGTTTGGAATTCACCCCTCCACTTT. Protein: CASSSQVWNSPLHF. The whole variable domain, filled in from reference TRBV5-6 and TRBJ1-6, reads DAGVTQSPTHLIKTRGQQVTLRCSPKSGHDTVSWYQQALGQGPQFIFQYYEEEERQRGNFPDRFSGHQFPNYSSELNVNALLLGDSALYLCASSSQVWNSPLHFGNGTRLTVT.

This clonotype was observed at least ten times. The chain has TRBV7-9 and TRBJ2-5, with D perhaps being TRBD1 or TRBD2 (5 bases each). This CDR3 region has 11 residues. V gave up 11 bases and J gave up 3 bases, with 10 bases separating them. Per germline, CDR1 SEHNR and CDR2 FQNEAQ (reference sequence). The CDR3 is CAGGTEETQYF. The CDR3 DNA reads as TGTGCCGGGGGAACGGAAGAGACCCAGTACTTC.

Only a few counts were recorded for this clonotype. The V call is TRBV20-1, the J call TRBJ1-5; D gene uncertain. Germline-derived CDR1 and CDR2 are DFQATT and SNEGSKA (reference sequence). The CDR3 length is 16 residues. Trimming pared 0 bases from V and 0 bases from J, leaving 12 bases between. In DNA form, the CDR3 reads TGCAGTGCTAGAGATCGGACCTTTTCTAGCAATCAGCCCCAGCATTTT. It specifies CSARDRTFSSNQPQHF.

The chain combines TRBV6-2 or TRBV6-3 with TRBJ1-2, with D maybe TRBD1 (5 bases). Germline loops: CDR1 MNHEY, CDR2 SVGEGT. Trimming took 0 bases from V and 3 from J, leaving 11 bases between them. This CDR3 comprises 15 residues. The CDR3 is CASSYSARDDYGYTF. In nucleotides, the CDR3 is TGTGCCAGCAGTTACTCGGCTCGGGACGACTATGGCTACACCTTC.

The table lists this clonotype with many counts. The chain carries TRBV15 and TRBJ2-1; no clear D. This CDR3 has 14 residues. Germline CDR1 reads LNHNV; CDR2 reads YYDKDF (reference sequence). The germline V and J ends were trimmed by 7 bases and 3 bases, with 13 bases remaining between them. The CDR3 region is CATTPGSDYNEQFF. CDR3 DNA sequence: TGTGCCACCACTCCTGGGTCGGACTACAATGAGCAGTTCTTC. The full variable domain, completed using reference TRBV15 and TRBJ2-1, is DAMVIQNPRYQVTQFGKPVTLSCSQTLNHNVMYWYQQKSSQAPKLLFHYYDKDFNNEADTPDNFQSRRPNTSFCFLDIRSPGLGDTAMYLCATTPGSDYNEQFFGPGTRLTVL.

CDR3 nucleotides: TGTGCCACCCACCCCGGGACAGATGCCTCCTACGAGCAGTACTTC. Translated: CATHPGTDASYEQYF. This sequence joins TRBV10-3 and TRBJ2-7; 7 bases are a match to TRBD1. CDR1 is ENHRY, CDR2 SYGVKD, per germline. The CDR3 contains 15 residues. With 10 bases clipped from V and 0 bases from J, the junction kept 12 bases outside the gene matches.

This clonotype appeared a few times. This chain connects TRBV29-1 to TRBJ2-3; D ambiguous. The length of the CDR3 is 11 residues. Germline values: CDR1 SQVTM, CDR2 ANQGSEA. Trimming stripped 5 bases from V and 5 bases from J, with 8 bases between. This chain's CDR3 is CSVLLVDTQYF. In DNA, the CDR3 is TGCAGCGTTCTTCTTGTAGATACGCAGTATTTT.

Ten or more counts support this clonotype. The chain couples TRBV6-5 to TRBJ2-3; possible D gene TRBD2, 5 bases. The CDR3 length is 12 residues. V dropped 6 bases and J dropped 5 bases, with 9 bases sitting between them. CDR1 is MNHEY, CDR2 SVGAGI, per germline. The CDR3 sequence: CASRPRGDTQYF. In DNA, the CDR3 is TGTGCCAGCAGGCCACGGGGAGATACGCAGTATTTT.

The rearrangement joins TRBV20-1 to TRBJ2-5; D is ambiguous. In germline, CDR1 is DFQATT, CDR2 SNEGSKA (reference sequence). V was cut by 5 bases and J by 5 bases, with 9 bases left in between. The CDR3 extends over 11 amino acids. The CDR3, as DNA: TGCAGTGCTCGTGGGAAGGAGACCCAGTACTTC. This gives the protein CSARGKETQYF.